This T cell receptor beta chain originates from a study of OX40 agonist ivuxolimab in advanced cancers. This table comes from immunoSEQ multiplex PCR, and its TCRdb copy is limited to in-frame clones, with some not included. The table records 70,000 to 95,000 clones, around 90% of them present only once. The input for sequencing was CD4+ or CD8+ T cells sorted from blood, taken in a trial of the OX40 agonist ivuxolimab. This clonotype was sampled from an adult with an advanced solid tumor such as melanoma, head and neck, liver or kidney cancer.

The CDR3 coding sequence is TGTGCCGGTCAGGGACAGCACCACACTGAAGCTTTCTTT. Translation gives CAGQGQHHTEAFF. The chain carries TRBV10-3 and TRBJ1-1, with 7 bases matching TRBD1. CDR3 size: 13 residues. V gave up 11 bases and J gave up 3 bases; unmatched junction bases: 9. Germline CDR1 and CDR2: ENHRY and SYGVKD.